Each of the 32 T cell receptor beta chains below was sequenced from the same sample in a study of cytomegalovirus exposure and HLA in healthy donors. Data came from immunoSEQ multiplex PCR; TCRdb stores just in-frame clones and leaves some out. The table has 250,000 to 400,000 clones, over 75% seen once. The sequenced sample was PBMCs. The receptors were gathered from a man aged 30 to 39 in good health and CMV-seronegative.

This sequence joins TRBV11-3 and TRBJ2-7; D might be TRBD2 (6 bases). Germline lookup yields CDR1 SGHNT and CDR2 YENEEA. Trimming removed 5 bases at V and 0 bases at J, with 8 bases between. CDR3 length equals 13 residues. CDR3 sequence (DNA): TGTGCCAGCAGCCCCGGGAGCTCCTACGAGCAGTACTTC. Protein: CASSPGSSYEQYF.

CDR3 nucleotides: TGTGCCAGCAGCACCACCGGGACAGGTGATGGCTACACCTTC. Its translation: CASSTTGTGDGYTF. The chain combines TRBV5-4 with TRBJ1-2; 8 bases are a match to TRBD1. V was clipped by 4 bases and J by 6 bases; unmatched bases: 8. There are 14 residues in the CDR3. Germline CDR1 and CDR2: SGHNT and YYREEE (reference sequence).

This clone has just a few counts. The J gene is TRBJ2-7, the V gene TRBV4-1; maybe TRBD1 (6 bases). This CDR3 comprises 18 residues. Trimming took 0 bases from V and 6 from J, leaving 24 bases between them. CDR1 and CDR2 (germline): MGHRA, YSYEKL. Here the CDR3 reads CASSQDGPPGRGRGEQYF. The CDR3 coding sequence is TGCGCCAGCAGCCAAGATGGTCCCCCGGGCAGGGGACGGGGCGAGCAGTACTTC.

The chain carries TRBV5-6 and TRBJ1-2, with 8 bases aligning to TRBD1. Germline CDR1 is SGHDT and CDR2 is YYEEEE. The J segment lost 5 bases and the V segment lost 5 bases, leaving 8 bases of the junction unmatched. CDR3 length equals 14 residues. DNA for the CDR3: TGTGCCAGCAGAAACGGACAGGGTTCGTATGGCTACACCTTC. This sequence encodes CASRNGQGSYGYTF.

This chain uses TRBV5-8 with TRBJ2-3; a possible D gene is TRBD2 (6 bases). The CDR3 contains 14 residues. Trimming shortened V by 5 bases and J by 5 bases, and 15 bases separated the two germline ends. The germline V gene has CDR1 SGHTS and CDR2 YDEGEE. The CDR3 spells CASSTSFSEDTQYF. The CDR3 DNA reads TGTGCCAGCAGTACTAGCTTTTCGGAAGATACGCAGTATTTT.

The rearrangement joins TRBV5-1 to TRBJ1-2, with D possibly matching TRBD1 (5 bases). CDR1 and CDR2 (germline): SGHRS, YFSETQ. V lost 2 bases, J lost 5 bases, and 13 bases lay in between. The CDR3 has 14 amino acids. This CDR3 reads CASSLIGQGYGYTF. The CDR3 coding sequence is TGCGCCAGCAGCTTAATAGGGCAGGGATATGGCTACACCTTC.

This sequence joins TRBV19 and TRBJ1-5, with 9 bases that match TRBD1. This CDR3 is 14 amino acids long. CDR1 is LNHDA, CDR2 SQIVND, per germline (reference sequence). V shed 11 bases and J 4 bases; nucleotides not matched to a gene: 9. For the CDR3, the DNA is TGTGCCGGGTCCGCCGGGACAGGGAATCAGCCCCAGCATTTT. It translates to CAGSAGTGNQPQHF.

CDR3 nucleotides: TGTGCCAGCAGCACCGGGGGCTACGAGCAGTACTTC. Translating it yields CASSTGGYEQYF. The chain links TRBV2 to TRBJ2-7; D possibly corresponds to TRBD2 (6 bases). The germline V and J ends were trimmed by 6 bases and 3 bases, with 9 bases remaining between them. The V gene's germline CDR1 is SNHLY and CDR2 FYNNEI. The length of the CDR3 is 12 residues.

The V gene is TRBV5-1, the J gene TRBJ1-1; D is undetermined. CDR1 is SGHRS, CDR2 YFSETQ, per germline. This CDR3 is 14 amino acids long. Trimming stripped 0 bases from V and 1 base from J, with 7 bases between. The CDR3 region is CASSLAGKNTEAFF. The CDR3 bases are TGCGCCAGCAGCTTGGCGGGGAAGAACACTGAAGCTTTCTTT.

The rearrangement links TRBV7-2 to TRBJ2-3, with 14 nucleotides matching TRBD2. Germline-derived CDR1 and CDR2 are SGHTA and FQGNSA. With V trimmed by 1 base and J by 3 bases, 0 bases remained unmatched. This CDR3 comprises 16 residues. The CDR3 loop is CASSLGLAGGTDTQYF. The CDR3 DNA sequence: TGTGCCAGCAGCTTAGGACTAGCGGGGGGGACAGATACGCAGTATTTT.

The CDR3 protein is CASSLDWGSSSYNEQFF. The CDR3 coding sequence is TGTGCCAGCAGCTTAGACTGGGGCTCCAGCTCCTACAATGAGCAGTTCTTC. The chain joins TRBV11-2 to TRBJ2-1, with D possibly being TRBD1 (5 bases). The CDR3 covers 17 residues. Germline CDR1 and CDR2: SGHAT and FQNNGV. V lost 0 bases and J 0 bases, leaving 12 bases between the germline ends.

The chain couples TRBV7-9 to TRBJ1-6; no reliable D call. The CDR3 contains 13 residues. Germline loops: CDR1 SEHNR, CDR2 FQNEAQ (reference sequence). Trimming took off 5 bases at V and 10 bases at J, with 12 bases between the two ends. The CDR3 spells CASSDDTLSPLHF. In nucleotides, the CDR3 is TGTGCCAGCAGCGATGACACGCTATCACCCCTCCACTTT.

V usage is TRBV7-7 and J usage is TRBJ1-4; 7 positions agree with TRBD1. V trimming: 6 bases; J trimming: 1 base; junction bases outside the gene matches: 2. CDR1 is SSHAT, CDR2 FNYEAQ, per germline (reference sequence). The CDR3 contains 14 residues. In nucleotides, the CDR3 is TGTGCCAGCAGTAGGGACAGAACTAATGAAAAACTGTTTTTT. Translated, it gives CASSRDRTNEKLFF. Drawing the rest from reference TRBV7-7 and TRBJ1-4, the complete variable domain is GAGVSQSPRYKVTKRGQDVTLRCDPISSHATLYWYQQALGQGPEFLTYFNYEAQPDKSGLPSDRFSAERPEGSISTLTIQRTEQRDSAMYRCASSRDRTNEKLFFGSGTQLSVL.

The CDR3 bases are TGTGCCAGCAACCCCCTTTCTAGCCAGCCCCAGCATTTT. As protein: CASNPLSSQPQHF. The V gene is TRBV2, the J gene TRBJ1-5, with D unclear. Trimming took 7 bases from V and 7 from J, leaving 14 bases between them. This CDR3 is built from 13 residues. In germline, CDR1 is SNHLY, CDR2 FYNNEI.

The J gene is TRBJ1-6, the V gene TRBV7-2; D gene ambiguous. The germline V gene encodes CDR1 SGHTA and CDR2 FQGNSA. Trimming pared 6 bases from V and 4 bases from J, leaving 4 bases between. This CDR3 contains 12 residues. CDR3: CASRQYNSPLHF. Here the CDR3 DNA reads TGTGCCAGCAGACAGTATAATTCACCCCTCCACTTT.

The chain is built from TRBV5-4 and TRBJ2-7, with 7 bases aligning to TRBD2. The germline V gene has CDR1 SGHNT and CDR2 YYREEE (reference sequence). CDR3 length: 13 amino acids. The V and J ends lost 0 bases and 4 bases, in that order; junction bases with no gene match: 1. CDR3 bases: TGTGCCAGCAGCTTGGAGCGGGAATACGAGCAGTACTTC. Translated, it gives CASSLEREYEQYF.

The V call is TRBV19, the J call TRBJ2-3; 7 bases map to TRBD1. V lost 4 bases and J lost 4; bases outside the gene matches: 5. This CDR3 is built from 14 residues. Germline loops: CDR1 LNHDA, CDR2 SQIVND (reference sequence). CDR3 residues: CASSRWTGPDTQYF. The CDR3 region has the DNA TGTGCCAGTAGTAGGTGGACAGGTCCAGATACGCAGTATTTT.

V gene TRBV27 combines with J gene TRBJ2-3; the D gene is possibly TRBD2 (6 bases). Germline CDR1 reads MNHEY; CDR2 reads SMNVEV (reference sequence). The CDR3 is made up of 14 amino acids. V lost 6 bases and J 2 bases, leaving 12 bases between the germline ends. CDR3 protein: CASRGLPYTDTQYF. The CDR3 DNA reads TGTGCCAGCAGAGGACTACCCTACACAGATACGCAGTATTTT.

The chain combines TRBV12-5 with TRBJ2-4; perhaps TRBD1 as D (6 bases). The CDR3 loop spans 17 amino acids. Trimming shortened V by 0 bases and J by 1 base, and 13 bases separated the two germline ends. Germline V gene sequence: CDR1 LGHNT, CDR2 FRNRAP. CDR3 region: CASGLVLSGEAKNIQYF. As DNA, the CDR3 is TGTGCTAGTGGTTTGGTACTGTCAGGGGAGGCCAAAAACATTCAGTACTTC.

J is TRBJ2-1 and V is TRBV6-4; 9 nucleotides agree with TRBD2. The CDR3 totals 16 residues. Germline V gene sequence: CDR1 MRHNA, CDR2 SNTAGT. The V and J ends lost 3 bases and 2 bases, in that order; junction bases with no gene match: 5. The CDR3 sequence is CASSEVASGAYNEQFF. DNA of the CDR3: TGTGCCAGCAGTGAAGTGGCTAGCGGGGCCTACAATGAGCAGTTCTTC.

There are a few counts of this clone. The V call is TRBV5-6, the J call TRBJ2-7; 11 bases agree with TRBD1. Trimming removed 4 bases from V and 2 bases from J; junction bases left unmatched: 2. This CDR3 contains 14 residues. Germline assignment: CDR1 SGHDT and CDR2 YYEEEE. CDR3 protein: CASSLDRGPYEQYF. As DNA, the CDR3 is TGTGCCAGCAGCCTGGACAGGGGGCCCTACGAGCAGTACTTC.

CDR3 nucleotide sequence: TGTGCCAGCAGCCCCCCCGGGATCAAGAGCTACAATGAGCAGTTCTTC. Translated: CASSPPGIKSYNEQFF. The V call is TRBV14, the J call TRBJ2-1; D is perhaps TRBD2 (5 bases). Germline V gene lookup returns CDR1 SGHDN and CDR2 FVKESK. The CDR3 totals 16 residues. V was shortened by 4 bases and J by 3 bases, with 16 bases between the two germline ends.

CDR3 sequence (DNA): TGTGCCAGCAGCCAAGCGAGACTTAAGACCTCCTATGGCTACACCTTC. It yields the protein CASSQARLKTSYGYTF. The chain recombines TRBV4-2 with TRBJ1-2; the D is unclear. The ends were cut back, 1 base at V and 4 bases at J, with 16 bases in the middle. CDR3 length: 16 residues. Germline V CDR1 and CDR2: LGHNA, YNFKEQ.

The chain's CDR3 is CASTRQRQSGYTF. The CDR3 nucleotides read TGTGCCAGTACAAGACAGCGCCAGAGTGGCTACACCTTC. The gene calls are TRBV19 and TRBJ1-2; D might be TRBD1 (5 bases). CDR1 and CDR2 from the germline V gene are LNHDA and SQIVND (reference sequence). V lost 7 bases to trimming and J lost 7 bases, with 16 bases between them. CDR3 length equals 13 residues.

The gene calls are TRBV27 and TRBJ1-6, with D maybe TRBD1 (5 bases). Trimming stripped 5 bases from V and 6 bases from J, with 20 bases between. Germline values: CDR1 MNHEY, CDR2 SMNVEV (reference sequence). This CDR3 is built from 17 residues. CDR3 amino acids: CASSGRALIRGNSPLHF. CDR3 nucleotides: TGTGCCAGCAGTGGCCGGGCTCTCATAAGGGGTAATTCACCCCTCCACTTT.

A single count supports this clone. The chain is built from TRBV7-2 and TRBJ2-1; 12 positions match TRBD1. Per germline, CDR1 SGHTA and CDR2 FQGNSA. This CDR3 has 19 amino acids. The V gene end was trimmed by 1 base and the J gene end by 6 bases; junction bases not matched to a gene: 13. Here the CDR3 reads CASSLGDRGPSRRSNEQFF. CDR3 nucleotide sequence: TGTGCCAGCAGCTTAGGGGACAGGGGGCCCTCAAGGCGGAGCAATGAGCAGTTCTTC.

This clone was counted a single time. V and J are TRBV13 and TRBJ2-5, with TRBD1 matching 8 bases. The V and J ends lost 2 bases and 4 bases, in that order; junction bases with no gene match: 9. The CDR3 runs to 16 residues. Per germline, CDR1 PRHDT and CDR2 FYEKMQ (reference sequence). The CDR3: CASSLPFRTGRETQYF. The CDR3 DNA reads TGTGCCAGCAGCTTACCCTTTCGGACAGGGCGAGAGACCCAGTACTTC.

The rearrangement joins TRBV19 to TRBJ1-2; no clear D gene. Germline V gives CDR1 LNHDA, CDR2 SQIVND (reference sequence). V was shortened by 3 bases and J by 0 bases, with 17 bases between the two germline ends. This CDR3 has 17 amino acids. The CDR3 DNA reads TGTGCCAGTAGTATTATTTTCGCGGCCGTAGCTAACTATGGCTACACCTTC. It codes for CASSIIFAAVANYGYTF. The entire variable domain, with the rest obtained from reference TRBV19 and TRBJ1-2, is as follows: DGGITQSPKYLFRKEGQNVTLSCEQNLNHDAMYWYRQDPGQGLRLIYYSQIVNDFQKGDIAEGYSVSREKKESFPLTVTSAQKNPTAFYLCASSIIFAAVANYGYTFGSGTRLTVV.

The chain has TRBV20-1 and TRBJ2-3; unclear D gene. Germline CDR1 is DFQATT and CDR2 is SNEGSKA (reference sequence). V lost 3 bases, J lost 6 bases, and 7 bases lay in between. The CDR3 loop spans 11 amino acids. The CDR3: CSARKADTQYF. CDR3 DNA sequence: TGCAGTGCTAGGAAAGCGGATACGCAGTATTTT.

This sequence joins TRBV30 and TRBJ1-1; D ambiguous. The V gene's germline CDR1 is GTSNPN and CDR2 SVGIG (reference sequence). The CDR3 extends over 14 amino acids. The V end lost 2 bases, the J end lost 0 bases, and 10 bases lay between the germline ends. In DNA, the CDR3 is TGTGCCTGGAGTTTTTCGGGAATGAACACTGAAGCTTTCTTT. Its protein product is CAWSFSGMNTEAFF.

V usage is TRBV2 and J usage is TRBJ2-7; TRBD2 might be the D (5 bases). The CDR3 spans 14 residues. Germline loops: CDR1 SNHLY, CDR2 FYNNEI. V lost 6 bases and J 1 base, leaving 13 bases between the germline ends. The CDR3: CASSLTEGSYEQYF. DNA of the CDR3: TGTGCCAGCAGCCTCACCGAGGGTTCCTACGAGCAGTACTTC.

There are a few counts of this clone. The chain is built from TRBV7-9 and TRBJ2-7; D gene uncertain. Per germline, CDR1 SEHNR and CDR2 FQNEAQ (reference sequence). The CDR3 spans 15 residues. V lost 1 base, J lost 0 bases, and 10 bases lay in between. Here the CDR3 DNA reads TGTGCCAGCAGCTTAGGCAGGTCTGACTCCTACGAGCAGTACTTC. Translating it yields CASSLGRSDSYEQYF.